The 25 T cell receptor beta chains reported below all come from one sample, sequenced in a study of T cell responses to AZD1222 COVID-19 vaccine. Produced via immunoSEQ multiplex PCR; TCRdb's table is partial and in-frame only. The data contain approximately 160,000 clones, approximately 90% of them singletons. Sequenced here: peripheral blood, sampled on day 0 of AZD1222 vaccination. These TCRs come from an adult in good health.

This clone appeared once. This chain links TRBV6-1 with TRBJ1-2; D call uncertain. The length of the CDR3 is 14 residues. Germline V gives CDR1 MNHNS, CDR2 SASEGT. V was shortened by 0 bases and J by 2 bases, with 7 bases between the two germline ends. Here the CDR3 reads CASSEARGNYGYTF. Written as DNA, the CDR3 is TGTGCCAGCAGTGAAGCACGAGGGAACTATGGCTACACCTTC.

The V and J genes are TRBV7-2 and TRBJ1-6, with D hard to call. V was cut by 5 bases and J by 0 bases, with 17 bases left in between. Germline CDR1 SGHTA, CDR2 FQGNSA. The CDR3 loop spans 18 amino acids. The CDR3 spells CASSLQTLSSSYNSPLHF. DNA of the CDR3: TGTGCCAGCAGCCTTCAGACACTCTCGAGCTCCTATAATTCACCCCTCCACTTT.

The gene calls are TRBV9 and TRBJ2-5; perhaps TRBD2 as D (6 bases). Between the trimmed V and J ends, which lost 0 bases and 3 bases, there was a span of 15 bases. CDR3 length: 16 amino acids. Per germline, CDR1 SGDLS and CDR2 YYNGEE. The CDR3 nucleotides read TGTGCCAGCAGCGTAGGCCCCGCTAGCGTCAAAGAGACCCAGTACTTC. As protein: CASSVGPASVKETQYF. Supplemented by reference TRBV9 and TRBJ2-5, the full variable domain reads DSGVTQTPKHLITATGQRVTLRCSPRSGDLSVYWYQQSLDQGLQFLIQYYNGEERAKGNILERFSAQQFPDLHSELNLSSLELGDSALYFCASSVGPASVKETQYFGPGTRLLVL.

With respect to this clone: The junction shows a germline mismatch at one end, possibly a read error. This chain connects TRBV7-7 to TRBJ2-3; 8 bases align to TRBD1. The CDR3 is 14 amino acids. Per germline, CDR1 SSHAT and CDR2 FNYEAQ (reference sequence). Written as DNA, the CDR3 is TGTGCTAGCAGTCAAACAGGGGGTTCAGATACGCAGTATTTT. Its translation is CASSQTGGSDTQYF. The full variable domain, rest sourced from reference TRBV7-7 and TRBJ2-3, is GAGVSQSPRYKVTKRGQDVTLRCDPISSHATLYWYQQALGQGPEFLTYFNYEAQPDKSGLPSDRFSAERPEGSISTLTIQRTEQRDSAMYRCASSQTGGSDTQYFGPGTRLTVL.

This sequence joins TRBV28 and TRBJ1-2, with a tentative D call TRBD1 (6 bases). The germline V gene encodes CDR1 MDHEN and CDR2 SYDVKM. The V end lost 3 bases, the J end lost 6 bases, and 20 bases lay between the germline ends. The CDR3 is 16 residues long. DNA for the CDR3: TGTGCCAGCAGTTTGGGGGGGGCAGGGAGAACTCATGGCTACACCTTC. This translates into CASSLGGAGRTHGYTF.

V and J are TRBV5-1 and TRBJ2-2; 9 bases are a match to TRBD1. CDR1 SGHRS and CDR2 YFSETQ come from the germline V gene. This CDR3 is 15 amino acids long. After removal of 4 bases from V and 5 bases from J, the junction contained 6 bases not matched to a gene. The CDR3 loop is CASSPWTGVTGELFF. CDR3 DNA: TGCGCCAGCAGCCCGTGGACAGGGGTGACCGGGGAGCTGTTTTTT.

V is TRBV9 and J is TRBJ2-1; D remains unclear. Germline V gene sequence: CDR1 SGDLS, CDR2 YYNGEE. The CDR3 has 13 residues. The germline V and J ends were trimmed by 0 bases and 2 bases, with 3 bases remaining between them. CDR3 nucleotide sequence: TGTGCCAGCAGCGTAGGGGCCTACAATGAGCAGTTCTTC. Protein product: CASSVGAYNEQFF. Filled out from reference TRBV9 and TRBJ2-1, the complete variable domain reads DSGVTQTPKHLITATGQRVTLRCSPRSGDLSVYWYQQSLDQGLQFLIQYYNGEERAKGNILERFSAQQFPDLHSELNLSSLELGDSALYFCASSVGAYNEQFFGPGTRLTVL.

The chain combines TRBV2 with TRBJ1-1; TRBD1 matches 7 bases. The germline V gene encodes CDR1 SNHLY and CDR2 FYNNEI. This CDR3 spans 14 amino acids. V was clipped by 6 bases and J by 4 bases; unmatched bases: 8. CDR3 DNA: TGTGCCAGCAGAGATTGGGGACAGCTCACTGAAGCTTTCTTT. It specifies CASRDWGQLTEAFF.

The chain couples TRBV7-9 to TRBJ1-4, with D maybe TRBD1 (5 bases). Germline V gene data show CDR1 as SEHNR and CDR2 as FQNEAQ (reference sequence). CDR3 size: 16 residues. V lost 3 bases and J lost 0, with 11 bases in between. The CDR3 sequence is CASSLGLIATNEKLFF. CDR3 nucleotides: TGTGCCAGCAGCTTGGGGCTCATTGCAACTAATGAAAAACTGTTTTTT.

The V gene is TRBV30, the J gene TRBJ1-1; unclear D gene. The germline V and J ends were trimmed by 1 base and 0 bases, with 6 bases remaining between them. The CDR3 has 13 amino acids. CDR1 and CDR2 (germline): GTSNPN, SVGIG (reference sequence). CDR3 loop: CAWSAGLNTEAFF. The CDR3 coding sequence is TGTGCCTGGAGTGCGGGCCTGAACACTGAAGCTTTCTTT.

V gene TRBV7-2 combines with J gene TRBJ2-7, with a possible D match to TRBD1 (5 bases). CDR3 length equals 15 residues. Trimming took off 3 bases at V and 3 bases at J, with 15 bases between the two ends. Germline V gene lookup returns CDR1 SGHTA and CDR2 FQGNSA. CDR3 nucleotides: TGTGCCAGCAGCTTCTGGGGCAGAGTTATCTACGAGCAGTACTTC. Translated, it gives CASSFWGRVIYEQYF.

This clone appeared once. The chain is built from TRBV7-9 and TRBJ2-2; TRBD2 aligns across 7 bases. Germline CDR1 reads SEHNR; CDR2 reads FQNEAQ (reference sequence). V shed 3 bases, J shed 2 bases, and the junction held 6 bases outside the gene matches. CDR3 length equals 16 residues. CDR3 in DNA: TGTGCCAGCAGCTTCAACGCGGGGGTTAACACCGGGGAGCTGTTTTTT. Translating gives CASSFNAGVNTGELFF.

The chain joins TRBV27 to TRBJ2-1; D may be TRBD2 (5 bases). Trimming removed 2 bases from V and 6 bases from J, with 14 bases in between. The CDR3 loop spans 15 amino acids. The germline V gene has CDR1 MNHEY and CDR2 SMNVEV (reference sequence). Here the CDR3 reads CASSLLAGRFNEQFF. The CDR3, as DNA: TGTGCCAGCAGTTTACTGGCGGGCCGTTTCAATGAGCAGTTCTTC.

The chain joins TRBV28 to TRBJ1-2, with D uncertain. V dropped 2 bases and J dropped 2 bases, with 9 bases sitting between them. This CDR3 is 14 amino acids long. CDR1 and CDR2 (germline): MDHEN, SYDVKM. The CDR3 here is CASSLIGINYGYTF. In DNA, the CDR3 is TGTGCCAGCAGTTTAATCGGGATCAACTATGGCTACACCTTC.

The chain combines TRBV5-1 with TRBJ1-2; TRBD1 aligns across 7 bases. J lost 5 bases, V lost 3 bases, and 10 bases had no gene match. Germline-derived CDR1 and CDR2 are SGHRS and YFSETQ. The CDR3 sequence is 15 residues long. The CDR3 DNA reads TGCGCCAGCAGCTATGAGGGGGCGCGTAGTTATGGCTACACCTTC. It is translated as CASSYEGARSYGYTF. Full variable domain (rest looked up from reference TRBV5-1 and TRBJ1-2): KAGVTQTPRYLIKTRGQQVTLSCSPISGHRSVSWYQQTPGQGLQFLFEYFSETQRNKGNFPGRFSGRQFSNSRSEMNVSTLELGDSALYLCASSYEGARSYGYTFGSGTRLTVV.

The CDR3 protein is CASSVESGTISSYEQYF. The CDR3 coding sequence is TGTGCCAGCAGTGTAGAGTCCGGGACGATCAGCTCCTACGAGCAGTACTTC. The rearrangement uses TRBV6-1 and TRBJ2-7, with D perhaps TRBD1 or TRBD2 (5 bases each). With 4 bases removed from V and 0 bases from J, the gap between germline ends came to 19 bases. The CDR3 is 17 residues long. Germline V gene sequence: CDR1 MNHNS, CDR2 SASEGT.

The rearrangement joins TRBV10-2 to TRBJ1-4; possible D gene TRBD1, 6 bases. Looked up from germline, CDR1 is WSHSY and CDR2 is SAAADI. Trimming took 5 bases from V and 5 from J, leaving 9 bases between them. The CDR3 sequence is 13 residues long. The CDR3 region is CASSLGGNEKLFF. The CDR3 region has the DNA TGCGCCAGCAGTCTCGGGGGCAATGAAAAACTGTTTTTT.

The CDR3 DNA follows: TGTGCCAGCAGCAGGACTAGGGATAGCACCGGGGAGCTGTTTTTT. Translated, it gives CASSRTRDSTGELFF. The chain has TRBV11-3 and TRBJ2-2, with 7 bases that match TRBD2. J was trimmed by 4 bases and V by 5 bases; bases with no gene match: 7. The CDR3 totals 15 residues. Germline V gives CDR1 SGHNT, CDR2 YENEEA.

The rearrangement uses TRBV2 and TRBJ2-7; D may be TRBD1 (5 bases). The CDR3 consists of 13 residues. Between the trimmed V and J ends, which lost 4 bases and 1 base, there was a span of 8 bases. Germline CDR1 and CDR2: SNHLY and FYNNEI. The CDR3 here is CASSGTLSYEQYF. In nucleotides, the CDR3 is TGTGCCAGCAGTGGGACACTTTCCTACGAGCAGTACTTC.

This rearrangement joins TRBV5-4 to TRBJ2-2; no definite D call. The germline V gene encodes CDR1 SGHNT and CDR2 YYREEE (reference sequence). The CDR3 has 15 residues. Trimming shortened V by 0 bases and J by 0 bases, and 6 bases separated the two germline ends. CDR3 loop: CASSLDRTNTGELFF. CDR3 DNA: TGTGCCAGCAGCTTGGACCGAACGAACACCGGGGAGCTGTTTTTT.

The V call is TRBV2, the J call TRBJ2-5, with 9 nucleotides matching TRBD2. With 5 bases clipped from V and 1 base from J, the junction kept 8 bases outside the gene matches. This CDR3 contains 16 residues. The V gene's germline CDR1 is SNHLY and CDR2 FYNNEI. The CDR3 DNA follows: TGTGCCAGCAGTTCCTATAGCGGGGGCCTCCAAGAGACCCAGTACTTC. Residues: CASSSYSGGLQETQYF.

The count of this clone is one. The chain is built from TRBV27 and TRBJ1-5; D gene unclear. This CDR3 is built from 13 residues. Germline values: CDR1 MNHEY, CDR2 SMNVEV (reference sequence). V was shortened by 2 bases and J by 5 bases, with 7 bases between the two germline ends. Here the CDR3 DNA reads TGTGCCAGCAGTTTACGGAGTGATCAGCCCCAGCATTTT. Protein product: CASSLRSDQPQHF.

This sequence joins TRBV7-9 and TRBJ1-1; D gene uncertain. Trimming removed 11 bases at V and 6 bases at J, with 4 bases between. Germline CDR1 is SEHNR and CDR2 is FQNEAQ (reference sequence). The CDR3 runs 8 residues. CDR3 DNA sequence: TGTGCCTCCTCTGAAGCTTTCTTT. Translation gives CASSEAFF.

The chain links TRBV5-6 to TRBJ1-6, with D uncertain. This CDR3 region has 15 residues. The V gene lost 2 bases and the J gene lost 7 bases, with 13 bases spanning the gap. Per the germline V gene, CDR1 is SGHDT and CDR2 is YYEEEE. CDR3 region: CASSLIRVGNSPLHF. CDR3 coding DNA: TGTGCCAGCAGCTTAATCCGGGTAGGGAATTCACCCCTCCACTTT. Based on the CDR3 plus reference TRBV5-6 and TRBJ1-6, the full variable domain is DAGVTQSPTHLIKTRGQQVTLRCSPKSGHDTVSWYQQALGQGPQFIFQYYEEEERQRGNFPDRFSGHQFPNYSSELNVNALLLGDSALYLCASSLIRVGNSPLHFGNGTRLTVT.

The J gene is TRBJ2-7, the V gene TRBV4-1; TRBD2 might be the D (5 bases). V shed 0 bases and J shed 7 bases, with 22 bases lying between them. Germline V gene data show CDR1 as MGHRA and CDR2 as YSYEKL. The CDR3 is 17 amino acids. This CDR3 reads CASSQEGREGVAWEQYF. In nucleotides, the CDR3 is TGCGCCAGCAGCCAAGAAGGGCGAGAGGGAGTTGCATGGGAGCAGTACTTC.